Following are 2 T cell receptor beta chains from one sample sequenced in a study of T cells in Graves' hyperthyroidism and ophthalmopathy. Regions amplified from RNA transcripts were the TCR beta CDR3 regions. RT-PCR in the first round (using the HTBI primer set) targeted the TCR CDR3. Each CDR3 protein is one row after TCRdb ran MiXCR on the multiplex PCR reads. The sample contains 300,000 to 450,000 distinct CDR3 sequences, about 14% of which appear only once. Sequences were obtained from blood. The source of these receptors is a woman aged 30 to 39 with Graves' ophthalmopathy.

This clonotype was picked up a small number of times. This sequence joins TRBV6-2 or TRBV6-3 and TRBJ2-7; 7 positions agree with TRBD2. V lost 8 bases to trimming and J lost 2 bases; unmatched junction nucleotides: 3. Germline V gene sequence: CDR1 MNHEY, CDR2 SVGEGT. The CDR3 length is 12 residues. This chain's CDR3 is CASASGAYEQYF. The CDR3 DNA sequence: TGTGCCAGCGCTAGCGGCGCCTACGAGCAGTACTTC.

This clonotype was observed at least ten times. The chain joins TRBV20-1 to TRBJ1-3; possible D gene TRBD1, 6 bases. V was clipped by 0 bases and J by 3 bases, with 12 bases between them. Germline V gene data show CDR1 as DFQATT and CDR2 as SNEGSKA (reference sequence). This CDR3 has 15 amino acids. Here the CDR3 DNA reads TGCAGTGCTAGAGATGATAAGGGGGTTGGAAACACCATATATTTT. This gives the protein CSARDDKGVGNTIYF.